The 23 T cell receptor beta chains in this list originate from one sample, sequenced in a study of a mutant IDH1 vaccine in newly diagnosed glioma. TCRdb's copy holds only in-frame clones and misses some; the assay was immunoSEQ multiplex PCR. The top ten hold approximately 9.5% of the sample, which has tens of thousands of clones, about four fifths seen once. Sample time point: week 11, during vaccination. The study gave 300 ug of mutant IDH1 20-mer peptide per vaccine dose, with topical imiquimod. Their antigens are not known. This specimen consisted of PBMCs, obtained from a glioma patient whose treatment included an IDH1 peptide vaccine. The source is a woman between 45 and 65 years old with glioma.

This clone appeared a few times. The rearrangement uses TRBV7-9 and TRBJ1-6; D might be TRBD1 (6 bases). Germline CDR1 reads SEHNR; CDR2 reads FQNEAQ (reference sequence). V shed 2 bases and J shed 9 bases, with 11 bases lying between them. CDR3 length equals 14 residues. The CDR3 bases are TGTGCCAGCAGCTTACTCGACAGGATTTCACCCCTCCACTTT. Translating gives CASSLLDRISPLHF.

This clone occurred a few times. The gene calls are TRBV25-1 and TRBJ2-1; D call uncertain. This CDR3 has 13 residues. Trimming took 6 bases from V and 10 from J, leaving 16 bases between them. CDR1 and CDR2 from the germline V gene are MGHDK and SYGVNS. The CDR3 DNA reads as TGTGCCAGCAGATGGTTTGGAGACGGGGAGCAGTTCTTC. Its translation: CASRWFGDGEQFF.

The V call is TRBV2, the J call TRBJ2-2; 8 bases line up with TRBD1. With V trimmed by 6 bases and J by 7 bases, 16 bases remained unmatched. The length of the CDR3 is 17 residues. Germline V gives CDR1 SNHLY, CDR2 FYNNEI. CDR3 DNA: TGTGCCAGCAGATTAAGGGACAGGCGGGTTATTGGCGGGGAGCTGTTTTTT. This codes for CASRLRDRRVIGGELFF.

This chain links TRBV9 with TRBJ1-1; 7 positions match TRBD1. The CDR3 length is 15 residues. The germline V gene encodes CDR1 SGDLS and CDR2 YYNGEE. J gave up 1 base and V 3 bases, and 6 bases lay outside the gene matches. The CDR3 spells CASSAARGWNTEAFF. The CDR3 coding sequence is TGTGCCAGCAGCGCCGCCAGGGGGTGGAACACTGAAGCTTTCTTT.

The CDR3: CASSQGAPTNTEAFF. CDR3 nucleotide sequence: TGCGCCAGCAGCCAAGGAGCACCGACGAACACTGAAGCTTTCTTT. This chain links TRBV4-1 with TRBJ1-1; D gene uncertain. CDR1 is MGHRA and CDR2 is YSYEKL in the germline V gene. Between the trimmed V and J ends, which lost 1 base and 1 base, there was a span of 10 bases. CDR3 length: 15 residues.

J is TRBJ1-4 and V is TRBV6-1; D is possibly TRBD1 (5 bases). This CDR3 is built from 15 residues. The V end was cut by 0 bases, the J end by 7 bases, with 12 bases between. Germline CDR1 reads MNHNS; CDR2 reads SASEGT. For the CDR3, the DNA is TGTGCCAGCAGTGAAGCTTGGGGGTCTGGTGAAAAACTGTTTTTT. This encodes CASSEAWGSGEKLFF.

This chain uses TRBV7-2 with TRBJ2-5; tentatively, D is TRBD1 or TRBD2 (6 bases each). The CDR3 is 15 amino acids. V lost 3 bases and J lost 5, with 16 bases in between. Germline V lookup: CDR1 SGHTA, CDR2 FQGNSA. In nucleotides, the CDR3 is TGTGCCAGCAGCTTTTCGTTCGGGGGCGCGGAGACCCAGTACTTC. Translating it yields CASSFSFGGAETQYF.

CDR3 bases: TGTGCCAGCAGTTTAGCCCGGAATAGCAATCAGCCCCAGCATTTT. This gives the protein CASSLARNSNQPQHF. This chain joins TRBV27 and TRBJ1-5; D not resolved. V was clipped by 2 bases and J by 0 bases, with 8 bases between them. The germline V gene has CDR1 MNHEY and CDR2 SMNVEV (reference sequence). CDR3 length equals 15 residues.

This clone was counted a single time. The chain links TRBV5-1 to TRBJ1-4; TRBD1 matches 7 bases. The trim removed 4 bases at V and 10 bases at J, leaving 13 bases unmatched. This CDR3 spans 15 amino acids. Looked up from germline, CDR1 is SGHRS and CDR2 is YFSETQ. The CDR3: CASSLQTGTEGKLFF. The CDR3, as DNA: TGCGCCAGCAGCCTGCAGACCGGGACAGAAGGAAAACTGTTTTTT.

This clone came up once. This chain uses TRBV9 with TRBJ2-2, with D unclear. Germline CDR1 SGDLS, CDR2 YYNGEE. V gave up 0 bases and J gave up 4 bases, with 13 bases separating them. The CDR3 covers 16 residues. The CDR3 DNA sequence: TGTGCCAGCAGCGTAGCTCCGGGTACGGGCACCGGGGAGCTGTTTTTT. Its protein is CASSVAPGTGTGELFF. The variable domain in full, with the rest retrieved from reference TRBV9 and TRBJ2-2, is DSGVTQTPKHLITATGQRVTLRCSPRSGDLSVYWYQQSLDQGLQFLIQYYNGEERAKGNILERFSAQQFPDLHSELNLSSLELGDSALYFCASSVAPGTGTGELFFGEGSRLTVL.

The chain employs TRBV5-1 and TRBJ2-5, with TRBD1 matching over 8 bases. The CDR3 covers 14 residues. The J segment lost 3 bases and the V segment lost 4 bases, leaving 5 bases of the junction unmatched. CDR1 and CDR2 from the germline V gene are SGHRS and YFSETQ. Here the CDR3 reads CASSPDRAKETQYF. CDR3 bases: TGCGCCAGCAGCCCGGACAGGGCCAAAGAGACCCAGTACTTC.

The CDR3 region is CASSQGQGRRSEAFF. CDR3 in DNA: TGCGCCAGCAGCCAAGGACAGGGGCGACGCTCTGAAGCTTTCTTT. This chain connects TRBV4-3 to TRBJ1-1, with 8 bases fitting TRBD1. Germline CDR1 LGHNA, CDR2 YSLEER. Trimming took 1 base from V and 6 from J; bases not matched to a gene: 7. The CDR3 totals 15 residues.

The rearrangement uses TRBV7-6 and TRBJ1-5, with D possibly TRBD1 on 5 matching bases. Germline V gene sequence: CDR1 SGHVS, CDR2 FNYEAQ. Trimming took off 1 base at V and 3 bases at J, with 13 bases between the two ends. The CDR3 sequence is 16 residues long. For the CDR3, the DNA is TGTGCCAGCAGCTTAGGGACCCAGGGTATCAATCAGCCCCAGCATTTT. It is translated as CASSLGTQGINQPQHF.

The rearrangement joins TRBV7-6 to TRBJ2-5, with 7 bases matching TRBD2. The germline V gene encodes CDR1 SGHVS and CDR2 FNYEAQ. CDR3 length: 15 residues. V lost 5 bases to trimming and J lost 4 bases; unmatched junction nucleotides: 10. CDR3 region: CASSLRNSGVETQYF. The CDR3 region has the DNA TGTGCCAGCAGCCTACGAAACAGCGGGGTAGAGACCCAGTACTTC.

The chain combines TRBV7-2 with TRBJ2-7; D is undetermined. V gave up 2 bases and J gave up 5 bases, with 4 bases separating them. CDR1 and CDR2 (germline): SGHTA, FQGNSA. The CDR3 consists of 11 residues. The CDR3 sequence is CASSLKHEQYF. For the CDR3, the DNA is TGTGCCAGCAGCTTAAAACACGAGCAGTACTTC.

The rearrangement joins TRBV5-6 to TRBJ1-1, with 7 bases that match TRBD1. Germline loops: CDR1 SGHDT, CDR2 YYEEEE. The CDR3 consists of 15 residues. V shed 1 base, J shed 1 base, and the junction held 4 bases outside the gene matches. The CDR3 region is CASSLFGTANTEAFF. CDR3 in DNA: TGTGCCAGCAGCTTGTTTGGGACAGCGAACACTGAAGCTTTCTTT. The whole variable domain, filled in from reference TRBV5-6 and TRBJ1-1, reads DAGVTQSPTHLIKTRGQQVTLRCSPKSGHDTVSWYQQALGQGPQFIFQYYEEEERQRGNFPDRFSGHQFPNYSSELNVNALLLGDSALYLCASSLFGTANTEAFFGQGTRLTVV.

The genes are TRBV7-9 and TRBJ1-5; 10 positions agree with TRBD1. V was pared by 5 bases and J by 7 bases, with 8 bases of the junction left unmatched. CDR1 and CDR2 (germline): SEHNR, FQNEAQ (reference sequence). The CDR3 runs to 15 residues. The CDR3 spells CASSPDGTGDQPQHF. The CDR3 DNA reads TGTGCCAGCAGCCCCGACGGGACAGGGGACCAGCCCCAGCATTTT.

The genes are TRBV19 and TRBJ2-3; a possible D gene is TRBD1 (6 bases). The CDR3 has 16 amino acids. V was trimmed by 3 bases and J by 9 bases, leaving 22 bases between them. Germline V gives CDR1 LNHDA, CDR2 SQIVND (reference sequence). CDR3 DNA sequence: TGTGCCAGTAGTATCCAGAGGTCGGACAGCGGTGGAACGCAGTATTTT. It codes for CASSIQRSDSGGTQYF.

The chain couples TRBV19 to TRBJ1-4; unclear D gene. V was trimmed by 5 bases and J by 11 bases, leaving 24 bases between them. The CDR3 is made up of 16 amino acids. The V gene's germline CDR1 is LNHDA and CDR2 SQIVND (reference sequence). CDR3 coding DNA: TGTGCCAGTAGTCCCTTCTCGGCTCTTATGGGCGCCAAACTGTTTTTT. Protein product: CASSPFSALMGAKLFF.

The chain uses TRBV19 and TRBJ2-3; 9 positions agree with TRBD2. CDR3 length equals 13 residues. The V gene end was trimmed by 4 bases and the J gene end by 5 bases; junction bases not matched to a gene: 1. The V gene's germline CDR1 is LNHDA and CDR2 SQIVND (reference sequence). The CDR3 DNA reads TGTGCCAGTAGTAGACTAGCGGAAGATACGCAGTATTTT. It encodes CASSRLAEDTQYF. The full variable domain, completed using reference TRBV19 and TRBJ2-3, is DGGITQSPKYLFRKEGQNVTLSCEQNLNHDAMYWYRQDPGQGLRLIYYSQIVNDFQKGDIAEGYSVSREKKESFPLTVTSAQKNPTAFYLCASSRLAEDTQYFGPGTRLTVL.

J is TRBJ1-1 and V is TRBV25-1; D remains unclear. The CDR3 totals 14 residues. Trimming cost V 4 bases and J 3 bases, with 12 bases left between them. Germline lookup yields CDR1 MGHDK and CDR2 SYGVNS. CDR3 region: CASSGPRGYTEAFF. CDR3 nucleotide sequence: TGTGCCAGCAGTGGACCAAGAGGTTACACTGAAGCTTTCTTT.

This clone was detected only a few times. This sequence joins TRBV2 and TRBJ1-6; TRBD1 matches at 7 bases. This CDR3 comprises 15 residues. The germline CDR1 and CDR2 sequences are SNHLY and FYNNEI. Germline trimming cut 8 bases from V and 6 bases from J; bases unmatched to any gene: 10. CDR3 bases: TGTGCCAGCTCCCGACAGGGAGGAGGTAATTCACCCCTCCACTTT. Protein product: CASSRQGGGNSPLHF.

The chain couples TRBV27 to TRBJ1-5, with D possibly TRBD1 on 6 matching bases. CDR1 and CDR2 (germline): MNHEY, SMNVEV (reference sequence). The V end was cut by 0 bases, the J end by 4 bases, with 7 bases between. The CDR3 runs to 14 residues. The CDR3 here is CASSLSRGNQPQHF. The DNA of the CDR3 is TGTGCCAGCAGTTTATCGAGGGGGAATCAGCCCCAGCATTTT.